This T cell receptor (beta chain) was observed in a study of T cells after yellow fever vaccination. Study details: Researchers used SMART-Seq v4 Ultra Low Input to prepare fractions that had low cell numbers.

MiXCR, applied by TCRdb to the 5' RACE reads, yields one record per CDR3 protein. The data hold 550,000 or so distinct CDR3 sequences, with under 25% observed a single time. V was shortened by 6 bases and J by 5 bases, with 19 bases between the two germline ends. Looked up from germline, CDR1 is DFQATT and CDR2 is SNEGSKA (reference sequence). The CDR3 loop spans 14 amino acids. This clonotype was found a few times. Its antigen is currently unknown. Findings and limits, study-wide: A faster peak, day 5 versus 15, was reached by the weaker secondary response. The study re-detected most primary-vaccination clones after the booster (96% CD4, approximately 88% CD8). Among all clonotypes, a small share was observed in both CD4 and CD8 compartments.

This receptor was obtained from a man under 40 who received the YFV17D yellow fever vaccine. V gene TRBV20-1 combines with J gene TRBJ2-5; TRBD1 is a possible D gene (5 bases). The starting material was PBMCs, obtained 15 days after the yellow fever booster vaccination. CDR3 nucleotides: TGCAGTGCCCGAGCCGACGGCAGGGTCGAGACCCAGTACTTC. Its protein is CSARADGRVETQYF.